These 29 T cell receptor beta chains were sequenced from one sample in a study of preoperative IRX-2 immunotherapy in early breast cancer. Assay: immunoSEQ multiplex PCR; the TCRdb copy retains only in-frame clones and omits some. The sample records about 19,000 clones, just under 85% being singletons. The sample's treatment: preoperative locoregional IRX-2 cytokine immunotherapy. The specimen was lymph node tissue, collected after IRX-2 immunotherapy. These receptors were taken from a human donor with breast cancer.

The J gene is TRBJ2-7, the V gene TRBV15; a possible D gene is TRBD2 (7 bases). Trimming pared 1 base from V and 3 bases from J, leaving 10 bases between. The length of the CDR3 is 14 residues. From germline, CDR1 is LNHNV and CDR2 YYDKDF (reference sequence). CDR3 nucleotides: TGTGCCACCAGCAGAGGTAGGGGGGGCTACGAGCAGTACTTC. It codes for CATSRGRGGYEQYF. The complete variable domain, with remaining parts taken from reference TRBV15 and TRBJ2-7, reads DAMVIQNPRYQVTQFGKPVTLSCSQTLNHNVMYWYQQKSSQAPKLLFHYYDKDFNNEADTPDNFQSRRPNTSFCFLDIRSPGLGDTAMYLCATSRGRGGYEQYFGPGTRLTVT.

The sample holds one count of this clone. The chain recombines TRBV14 with TRBJ1-4; 12 nucleotides line up with TRBD1. The CDR3 length is 13 residues. Germline CDR1 reads SGHDN; CDR2 reads FVKESK. After removal of 9 bases from V and 8 bases from J, the junction contained 4 bases not matched to a gene. CDR3 nucleotide sequence: TGTGCCAGGAGGGACAGGGGGCAGGAAAAACTGTTTTTT. It specifies CARRDRGQEKLFF.

V usage is TRBV18 and J usage is TRBJ1-1; no reliable D call. V dropped 2 bases and J dropped 1 base, with 5 bases sitting between them. Per the germline V gene, CDR1 is KGHSH and CDR2 is LQKENI. The length of the CDR3 is 13 residues. CDR3 DNA sequence: TGTGCCAGCTCACCATCCGGGAACACTGAAGCTTTCTTT. This encodes CASSPSGNTEAFF.

This chain joins TRBV29-1 and TRBJ2-5; tentative D call: TRBD2 (6 bases). The ends were cut back, 5 bases at V and 0 bases at J, with 13 bases in the middle. The germline gives CDR1 SQVTM, CDR2 ANQGSEA. This CDR3 is 14 amino acids long. CDR3 DNA: TGCAGCGTTATAGGACGGGACTACCAAGAGACCCAGTACTTC. Translating gives CSVIGRDYQETQYF.

The genes are TRBV18 and TRBJ2-2; 9 positions agree with TRBD1. The CDR3 spans 15 residues. CDR1 is KGHSH, CDR2 LQKENI, per germline. After removal of 5 bases from V and 5 bases from J, the junction contained 6 bases not matched to a gene. CDR3 loop: CASSTGQGKTGELFF. The CDR3 bases are TGTGCCAGCTCAACGGGACAGGGTAAAACCGGGGAGCTGTTTTTT.

This clone was seen once. The V and J genes are TRBV19 and TRBJ2-4; 9 bases are shared with TRBD1. Germline V gene data show CDR1 as LNHDA and CDR2 as SQIVND (reference sequence). Trimming took 8 bases from V and 1 from J; bases not matched to a gene: 6. The CDR3 contains 15 residues. The CDR3 DNA reads TGTGCCAGTGGGGGGACAGGGCGGGCCAAAAACATTCAGTACTTC. As protein: CASGGTGRAKNIQYF.

The chain carries TRBV14 and TRBJ2-6; maybe TRBD1 (6 bases). CDR3 length: 15 residues. The ends were cut back, 4 bases at V and 2 bases at J, with 9 bases in the middle. Germline-derived CDR1 and CDR2 are SGHDN and FVKESK. CDR3 loop: CASSLQGPGANVLTF. The CDR3 nucleotides are TGTGCCAGCAGCCTACAGGGTCCTGGGGCCAACGTCCTGACTTTC.

The V call is TRBV27, the J call TRBJ1-3; D unresolved. The CDR3 covers 17 residues. V lost 3 bases, J lost 0 bases, and 15 bases lay in between. The germline gives CDR1 MNHEY, CDR2 SMNVEV (reference sequence). The CDR3 DNA sequence: TGTGCCAGCAGTTTCTCCATCCCTGGGGTCTCTGGAAACACCATATATTTT. It translates to CASSFSIPGVSGNTIYF.

The chain uses TRBV6-8 and TRBJ1-1; D call uncertain. The CDR3 contains 14 residues. Germline CDR1 and CDR2: MNHGY and SAAAGT. V lost 0 bases to trimming and J lost 4 bases, with 9 bases between them. CDR3 sequence: CASSYSTPTTEAFF. CDR3 DNA sequence: TGTGCCAGCAGTTACTCGACACCAACCACTGAAGCTTTCTTT.

V gene TRBV19 combines with J gene TRBJ1-2; unclear D gene. The CDR3 has 13 residues. Per germline, CDR1 LNHDA and CDR2 SQIVND (reference sequence). The V gene lost 7 bases and the J gene lost 6 bases, with 15 bases spanning the gap. CDR3 DNA sequence: TGTGCCAGTACCTTTACGGCGTTAGATGGCTACACCTTC. Amino acids: CASTFTALDGYTF.

The chain recombines TRBV19 with TRBJ1-3, with D tentatively TRBD1 (5 bases). CDR3 length equals 15 residues. The germline gives CDR1 LNHDA, CDR2 SQIVND (reference sequence). Trimming stripped 1 base from V and 4 bases from J, with 11 bases between. The CDR3 is CASSIVGDAGNTIYF. The CDR3 DNA is TGTGCCAGTAGTATAGTAGGGGATGCCGGAAACACCATATATTTT. Supplemented by reference TRBV19 and TRBJ1-3, the full variable domain reads DGGITQSPKYLFRKEGQNVTLSCEQNLNHDAMYWYRQDPGQGLRLIYYSQIVNDFQKGDIAEGYSVSREKKESFPLTVTSAQKNPTAFYLCASSIVGDAGNTIYFGEGSWLTVV.

This clone came up once. The genes are TRBV19 and TRBJ1-2, with D possibly being TRBD1 (6 bases). Trimming took off 10 bases at V and 4 bases at J, with 13 bases between the two ends. This CDR3 has 12 residues. CDR1 LNHDA and CDR2 SQIVND come from the germline V gene (reference sequence). The CDR3 coding sequence is TGTGCCACCAGGACAGTAGGCTATGGCTACACCTTC. It codes for CATRTVGYGYTF.

The chain recombines TRBV5-1 with TRBJ2-3; D is possibly TRBD2 (6 bases). The CDR3 is made up of 16 amino acids. The germline V gene has CDR1 SGHRS and CDR2 YFSETQ. V was pared by 0 bases and J by 1 base, with 12 bases between. The CDR3: CASSLATASGTDTQYF. The CDR3, as DNA: TGCGCCAGCAGCTTGGCCACGGCTAGCGGCACAGATACGCAGTATTTT.

This clone was seen once. The chain uses TRBV2 and TRBJ2-3, with 10 bases matching TRBD2. The CDR3 loop spans 16 amino acids. Germline V CDR1 and CDR2: SNHLY, FYNNEI. V trimming: 4 bases; J trimming: 4 bases; junction bases outside the gene matches: 8. CDR3 bases: TGTGCCAGCAGTGGTAGGGCTAGCGGGGGCCCAGATACGCAGTATTTT. Residues: CASSGRASGGPDTQYF.

The chain uses TRBV19 and TRBJ1-3, with 8 bases matching TRBD1. The ends lost 6 bases at V and 1 base at J; junction bases unmatched: 2. The CDR3 loop spans 14 amino acids. CDR1 is LNHDA and CDR2 is SQIVND in the germline V gene (reference sequence). CDR3 in amino acids: CASRDRASGNTIYF. CDR3 DNA sequence: TGTGCCAGTAGGGACAGGGCGTCTGGAAACACCATATATTTT.

The V gene is TRBV6-8, the J gene TRBJ2-2; 11 bases align to TRBD2. Per germline, CDR1 MNHGY and CDR2 SAAAGT. This CDR3 is 15 amino acids long. The J segment lost 6 bases and the V segment lost 4 bases, leaving 4 bases of the junction unmatched. The CDR3 sequence: CASSSLAGVPGELFF. The CDR3 region has the DNA TGTGCCAGCAGTTCACTAGCGGGAGTGCCCGGGGAGCTGTTTTTT.

The chain has TRBV15 and TRBJ1-3; 7 nucleotides align to TRBD1. The CDR3 is made up of 17 amino acids. CDR1 LNHNV and CDR2 YYDKDF come from the germline V gene (reference sequence). V was pared by 3 bases and J by 0 bases, with 8 bases of the junction left unmatched. The DNA for the CDR3 is TGTGCCACCAGCAGGACAGGGCGGCTCTTCTCTGGAAACACCATATATTTT. It translates to CATSRTGRLFSGNTIYF.

Only a few counts were recorded for this clone. The chain joins TRBV19 to TRBJ2-5, with D tentatively TRBD1 or TRBD2 (7 bases each). Germline V gene lookup returns CDR1 LNHDA and CDR2 SQIVND (reference sequence). Trimming shortened V by 5 bases and J by 4 bases, and 20 bases separated the two germline ends. The CDR3 consists of 16 residues. The CDR3 DNA is TGTGCCAGTAGTCCTCACACAGGGGAGGGAGCAGAGACCCAGTACTTC. Protein product: CASSPHTGEGAETQYF.

The rearrangement joins TRBV18 to TRBJ1-1, with unresolved D. The V end was cut by 5 bases, the J end by 2 bases, with 12 bases between. CDR1 and CDR2 from the germline V gene are KGHSH and LQKENI. The CDR3 covers 14 residues. CDR3 protein: CASSIGVINTEAFF. The CDR3 DNA is TGTGCCAGCTCAATCGGTGTTATCAACACTGAAGCTTTCTTT.

This clone turned up a few times. This chain connects TRBV19 to TRBJ2-7, with 7 bases that match TRBD2. CDR1 is LNHDA and CDR2 is SQIVND in the germline V gene (reference sequence). This CDR3 has 14 residues. Trimming cost V 5 bases and J 3 bases; bases outside gene matches: 7. In nucleotides, the CDR3 is TGTGCCAGTAGTCAAGGTTGGGGGGGCTACGAGCAGTACTTC. Its translation: CASSQGWGGYEQYF.

CDR3 residues: CASSETWGAGGELFF. In DNA, the CDR3 is TGTGCCAGCAGTGAAACATGGGGGGCCGGCGGGGAGCTGTTTTTT. This sequence joins TRBV6-1 and TRBJ2-2; D assignment may be TRBD1 or TRBD2 (6 bases each). V dropped 2 bases and J dropped 7 bases, with 14 bases sitting between them. Germline lookup yields CDR1 MNHNS and CDR2 SASEGT. This CDR3 has 15 amino acids.

This chain links TRBV6-8 with TRBJ2-7; perhaps TRBD1 as D (6 bases). Trimming took off 7 bases at V and 1 base at J, with 11 bases between the two ends. Germline V gene data show CDR1 as MNHGY and CDR2 as SAAAGT. The CDR3 consists of 13 residues. The CDR3 DNA sequence: TGTGCCAGCACTACAGGGAAGTCCTACGAGCAGTACTTC. Translating it yields CASTTGKSYEQYF.

This chain links TRBV18 with TRBJ2-1; 7 positions match TRBD1. CDR3 size: 15 residues. The V gene's germline CDR1 is KGHSH and CDR2 LQKENI. The trim removed 3 bases at V and 5 bases at J, leaving 7 bases unmatched. As DNA, the CDR3 is TGTGCCAGCTCACCCAGACAGGGTCAGGACAATGAGCAGTTCTTC. Translated, it gives CASSPRQGQDNEQFF.

The chain employs TRBV29-1 and TRBJ1-2; a possible D gene is TRBD1 (6 bases). Germline CDR1 reads SQVTM; CDR2 reads ANQGSEA. CDR3 size: 12 residues. Trimming cost V 3 bases and J 5 bases, with 10 bases left between them. The CDR3: CSVDARGYGYTF. CDR3 coding DNA: TGCAGCGTTGACGCCAGGGGATATGGCTACACCTTC.

The chain employs TRBV28 and TRBJ1-1; D is perhaps TRBD1 (6 bases). Trimming cost V 3 bases and J 4 bases, with 12 bases left between them. The germline gives CDR1 MDHEN, CDR2 SYDVKM. This CDR3 has 14 amino acids. The CDR3 nucleotides are TGTGCCAGCAGTTTGGCCGGGGGCCTCACTGAAGCTTTCTTT. It is translated as CASSLAGGLTEAFF.

The chain carries TRBV7-5 and TRBJ2-3; the table calls TRBD2, which could not be checked here. TRBV7-5 is described as a pseudogene. This CDR3 region has 15 residues. CDR3 bases: TGTGCCAGCATCCGGGACACACTAGCGGGTGATACGCAGTATTTT. It is translated as CASIRDTLAGDTQYF.

This chain uses TRBV6-8 with TRBJ2-7; 7 bases match TRBD1. The trim removed 0 bases at V and 3 bases at J, leaving 8 bases unmatched. CDR1 is MNHGY and CDR2 is SAAAGT in the germline V gene. The CDR3 sequence is 16 residues long. The chain's CDR3 is CASSYSPGQIYYEQYF. For the CDR3, the DNA is TGTGCCAGCAGTTACTCCCCGGGACAGATTTACTACGAGCAGTACTTC.

J is TRBJ1-2 and V is TRBV29-1; 9 nucleotides agree with TRBD1. With 5 bases clipped from V and 5 bases from J, the junction kept 18 bases outside the gene matches. CDR3 length: 17 residues. Germline V gene lookup returns CDR1 SQVTM and CDR2 ANQGSEA. For the CDR3, the DNA is TGCAGCGTTTCCACTCTCGACAGGGGGACCCTAGGATATGGCTACACCTTC. Protein sequence: CSVSTLDRGTLGYGYTF.

The rearrangement joins TRBV6-8 to TRBJ1-1; 7 bases are a match to TRBD1. From germline, CDR1 is MNHGY and CDR2 SAAAGT. This CDR3 is 14 amino acids long. V shed 5 bases, J shed 3 bases, and the junction held 6 bases outside the gene matches. The CDR3 is CASSKTGFHTEAFF. The CDR3 DNA reads as TGTGCCAGCAGTAAGACAGGGTTTCACACTGAAGCTTTCTTT.